This T cell receptor (beta chain) was profiled in a study of T-cell memory formation after mild COVID-19. Study-wide findings and caveats: Detection of some responders pre-infection suggested pre-existing cross-reactive memory T cells participated. Researchers could not confirm that second-wave clones peaking on day 37 targeted SARS-CoV-2. From day 15 to 85, contracting clones were balanced between CD4 and CD8, whereas later expanders leaned toward CD4+.

TCRdb fed the 5' RACE reads into MiXCR, producing one record per CDR3 protein. The sample lists about 440,000 distinct CDR3 sequences; 15% to 25% were seen once. Germline CDR1 MNHEY, CDR2 SVGAGI. There are 15 residues in the CDR3. V was shortened by 0 bases and J by 1 base, with 9 bases between the two germline ends. This clonotype has only a few counts. The antigen is undetermined. The TCR sequence derives from an adult woman who had mild COVID-19 (a few samples of this study predate the infection). Cell type and time point are not known. The rearrangement joins TRBV6-5 to TRBJ1-2; unclear D gene. The source material was PBMCs or a T cell subset sorted from them (not recorded which). CDR3 DNA sequence: TGTGCCAGCAGTTACTCGACAAGGATTAACTATGGCTACACCTTC. It codes for CASSYSTRINYGYTF.